Below, one T cell receptor (beta chain) is given with its context. This sample is part of a study of blood T cell repertoires in COVID-19. On the study more broadly: From T cells, B-cell-depleted T cells, or PBMCs came the material, which was cDNA or gDNA.

Profiling relied on immunoSEQ multiplex PCR, and the TCRdb table lists in-frame clones only, not all of them. The sample shows 90,000 to 100,000 clones, approximately 86% of them seen only once. Germline-derived CDR1 and CDR2 are SGHRS and YFSETQ. V shed 4 bases and J 7 bases; nucleotides not matched to a gene: 11. CDR3 length: 15 residues. The sequenced material came from peripheral blood. The chain carries TRBV5-1 and TRBJ2-7; 10 nucleotides line up with TRBD1. The sequence came from an elderly man with acute or convalescent COVID-19. CDR3 sequence: CASSQRQGATWEQYF. Written as DNA, the CDR3 is TGCGCCAGCAGCCAGAGACAGGGGGCAACGTGGGAGCAGTACTTC. The full variable domain, with the rest looked up from reference TRBV5-1 and TRBJ2-7, is KAGVTQTPRYLIKTRGQQVTLSCSPISGHRSVSWYQQTPGQGLQFLFEYFSETQRNKGNFPGRFSGRQFSNSRSEMNVSTLELGDSALYLCASSQRQGATWEQYFGPGTRLTVT.